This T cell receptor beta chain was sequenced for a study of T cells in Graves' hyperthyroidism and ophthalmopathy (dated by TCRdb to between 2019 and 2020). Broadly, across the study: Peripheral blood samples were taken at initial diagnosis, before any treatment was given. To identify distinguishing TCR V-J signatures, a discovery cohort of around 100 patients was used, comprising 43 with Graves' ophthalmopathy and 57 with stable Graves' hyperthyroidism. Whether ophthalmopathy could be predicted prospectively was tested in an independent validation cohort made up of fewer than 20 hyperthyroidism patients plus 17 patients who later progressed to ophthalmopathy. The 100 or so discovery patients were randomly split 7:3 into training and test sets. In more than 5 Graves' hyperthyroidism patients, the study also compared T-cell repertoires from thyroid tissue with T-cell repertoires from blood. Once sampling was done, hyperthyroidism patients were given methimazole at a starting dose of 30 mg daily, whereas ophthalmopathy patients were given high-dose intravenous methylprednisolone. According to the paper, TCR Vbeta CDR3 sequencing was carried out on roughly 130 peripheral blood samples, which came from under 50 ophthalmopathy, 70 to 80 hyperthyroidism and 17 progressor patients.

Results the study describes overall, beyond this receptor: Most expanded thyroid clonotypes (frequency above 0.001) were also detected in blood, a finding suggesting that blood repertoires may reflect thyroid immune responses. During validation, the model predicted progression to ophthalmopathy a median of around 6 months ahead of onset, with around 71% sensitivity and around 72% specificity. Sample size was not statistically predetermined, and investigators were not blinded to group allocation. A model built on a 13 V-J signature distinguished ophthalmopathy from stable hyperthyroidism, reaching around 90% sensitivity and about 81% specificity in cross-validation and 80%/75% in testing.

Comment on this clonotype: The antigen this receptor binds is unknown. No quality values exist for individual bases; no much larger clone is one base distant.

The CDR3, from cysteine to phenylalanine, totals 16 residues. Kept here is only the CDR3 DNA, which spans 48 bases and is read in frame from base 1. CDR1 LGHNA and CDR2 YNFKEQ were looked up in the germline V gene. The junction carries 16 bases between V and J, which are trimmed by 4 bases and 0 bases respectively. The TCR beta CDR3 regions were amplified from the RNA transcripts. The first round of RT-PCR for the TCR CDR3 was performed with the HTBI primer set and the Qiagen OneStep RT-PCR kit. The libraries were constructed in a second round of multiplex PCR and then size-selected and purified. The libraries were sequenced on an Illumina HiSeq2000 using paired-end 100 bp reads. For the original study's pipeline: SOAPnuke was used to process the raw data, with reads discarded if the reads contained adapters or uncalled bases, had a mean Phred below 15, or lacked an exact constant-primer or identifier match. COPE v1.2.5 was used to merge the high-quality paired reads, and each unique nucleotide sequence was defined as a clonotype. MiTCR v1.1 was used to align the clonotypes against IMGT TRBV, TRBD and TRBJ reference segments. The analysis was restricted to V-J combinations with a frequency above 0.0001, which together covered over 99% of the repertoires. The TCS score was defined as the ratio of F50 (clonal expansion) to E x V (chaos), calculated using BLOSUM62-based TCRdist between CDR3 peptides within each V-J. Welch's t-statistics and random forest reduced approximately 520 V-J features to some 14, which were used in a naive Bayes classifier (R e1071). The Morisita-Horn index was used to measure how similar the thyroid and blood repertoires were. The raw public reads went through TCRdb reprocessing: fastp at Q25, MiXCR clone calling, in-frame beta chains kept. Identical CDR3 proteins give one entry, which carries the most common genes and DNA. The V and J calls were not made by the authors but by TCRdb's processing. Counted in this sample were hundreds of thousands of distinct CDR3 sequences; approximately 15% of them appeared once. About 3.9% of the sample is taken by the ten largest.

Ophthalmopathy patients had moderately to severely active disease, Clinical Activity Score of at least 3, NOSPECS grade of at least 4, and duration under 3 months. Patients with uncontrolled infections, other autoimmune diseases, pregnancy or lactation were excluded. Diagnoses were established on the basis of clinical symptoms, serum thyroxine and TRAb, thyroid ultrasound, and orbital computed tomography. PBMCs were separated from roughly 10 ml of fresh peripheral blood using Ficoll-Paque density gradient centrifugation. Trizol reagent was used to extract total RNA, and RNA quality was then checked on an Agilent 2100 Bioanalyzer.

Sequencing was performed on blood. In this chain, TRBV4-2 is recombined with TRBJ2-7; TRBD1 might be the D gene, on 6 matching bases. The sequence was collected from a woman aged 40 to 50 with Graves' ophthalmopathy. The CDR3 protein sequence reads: CASSPRPGTPSYEQYF. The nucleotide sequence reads TGTGCCAGCAGCCCAAGACCCGGGACACCCTCCTACGAGCAGTACTTC.